The subject of this entry is one TCR beta chain. Antigen unknown. V was clipped by 7 bases and J by 6 bases, with 12 bases between them. Germline CDR1 reads SNHLY; CDR2 reads FYNNEI. The length of the CDR3 is 12 residues. The sample's treatment: approximately 9-day PBMC culture with coronavirus spike peptide pools or control peptides (ViraFEST assay). These data come from a study of vaccination and CD4 T cells after COVID-19. Whole-study context: Convalescent cases comprised about 9 mild and one severe, all SARS-CoV-2 positive by nasal swab PCR. Investigators drew the post-COVID samples a median around 96 days after diagnosis, with a range of 35 to 161. Study observations and caveats: Post-vaccination reactive clonotypes (median 38) did not differ significantly from post-infection (around 23).

Sequencing of the DNA from cultured CD4+ T cells was carried out with the Oncomine TCR Beta short-read assay. Cultures of CD4+ T cells served as the source for extracting genomic DNA. TCRdb called the PCR reads again in MiXCR, with one record for every CDR3 protein. This repertoire shows 13,000 or so distinct CDR3 sequences, 41% found once; its top ten account for roughly a tenth. The source material was CD4+ T cells from blood, cultured in vitro, sampled after SARS-CoV-2 vaccination. The receptor comes from a human donor who had recovered from COVID-19. The J gene is TRBJ1-2, the V gene TRBV2; maybe TRBD1 (6 bases). The CDR3 DNA is TGTGCCAGCACCACAGGGTTCGATGGCTACACCTTC. Its translation: CASTTGFDGYTF.